Listed below are T cell receptor beta chains from one sample, sequenced in a study of human T cells and chemical hapten exposure. From the RACE reads, TCRdb called clonotypes with MiXCR, one entry per CDR3 protein. The sample holds approximately 350,000 distinct CDR3 sequences, under 8% seen once. This specimen was whole blood, taken in connection with sensitization to the hapten diphenylcyclopropenone (DPC). The receptors were sampled from a woman aged 18-29 years with alopecia areata. Some clones in this sample may be carry-over from other donors' samples. CDR3s leave out the opening cysteine and the closing phenylalanine or tryptophan. D genes are given only for firm matches. Rows may omit the clone size; those that give it use once, few, many or a size class.

V,J,size,D,length,CDR3
TRBV7-9,TRBJ2-3,.,.,10,ASSAKRGTQY
TRBV6-5,TRBJ1-4,.,.,12,ASSYFGFREKLF
TRBV6-6,TRBJ1-1,few,.,12,ASRRGAGDTEAF
TRBV6-5,TRBJ1-1,many,TRBD1,11,ASSRQGRTEAF
TRBV6-6,TRBJ1-2,few,.,12,ASSYAGQNYGYT
TRBV20-1,TRBJ1-5,.,.,12,SARGAFTTGMEH
TRBV10-3,TRBJ2-7,.,TRBD2,14,AISEPSGGAAYEQY
TRBV6-6,TRBJ2-3,many,.,11,ASSPHATDTQY
TRBV29-1,TRBJ1-1,.,.,8,SVLGVEAF
TRBV24-1,TRBJ1-1,many,.,12,ATSEGRENTEAF
TRBV7-2,TRBJ2-5,.,TRBD2,11,ASSIGGAETQY
TRBV6-6,TRBJ1-5,many,.,12,ASSYPATDQPQH
TRBV20-1,TRBJ2-3,.,TRBD2,14,SAPLFPGGAGDTQY
TRBV10-3,TRBJ1-6,many,.,13,AISAQQTGNSPLH
TRBV6-2/TRBV6-3,TRBJ2-3,.,.,13,ASSPARGNTDTQY
TRBV7-3,TRBJ2-7,many,.,11,ASSVDSSYEQY
TRBV20-1,TRBJ1-1,few,.,14,SASGGGLSWNTEAF
TRBV7-9,TRBJ2-6,.,.,15,ASSPVPKSSGVNVLT
TRBV11-3,TRBJ2-1,many,.,11,ASSRGLDNEQF
TRBV4-2,TRBJ2-3,.,.,13,ASSQSSGSTDTQY
TRBV27,TRBJ1-5,few,.,12,ASSLDGLNQPQH
TRBV28,TRBJ2-3,many,TRBD2,14,ASSPGTSGGADTQY
TRBV7-9,TRBJ2-1,.,.,15,ASSSVRGTSLYNEQF
TRBV29-1,TRBJ2-7,.,TRBD2,10,SVEGTSGEQY
TRBV6-4,TRBJ2-3,.,.,12,APTKGLSPDTQY
TRBV27,TRBJ1-6,.,.,16,ASSLFSRGPSYNSPLH